This T cell receptor beta chain derives from a study of technical replicates of blood from a handful of donors. Method: immunoSEQ multiplex PCR; TCRdb's copy keeps in-frame clones and lacks some. The sample holds roughly 80,000 clones; 90% to 95% are singletons and the top ten take about 0.4%. The V gene's germline CDR1 is SEHNR and CDR2 FQNEAQ (reference sequence). With 10 bases removed from V and 1 base from J, the gap between germline ends came to 11 bases. The CDR3 consists of 12 residues. The chain employs TRBV7-9 and TRBJ2-7; D is undetermined. The TCR comes from a human donor in good health. Sequencing used T cells isolated from PBMCs. The CDR3 nucleotides read TGTGCCACGGCAGGATTTTCCTACGAGCAGTACTTC. This codes for CATAGFSYEQYF.